The rows below give T cell receptor beta chains drawn from one sample of a study of T cell responses to AZD1222 COVID-19 vaccine. The method was immunoSEQ multiplex PCR; TCRdb's version includes in-frame clones alone and lacks a portion of them. Counted here are about 74,000 clones, 86% occurring once; the ten biggest clones make up 2% to 2.5%. This specimen consisted of peripheral blood, obtained on day 0 of AZD1222 vaccination. The receptors originated from an adult in good health. Each CDR3 is given with its conserved first and last residue. The D gene is left open where the match is weak. Not all rows give a size; the values are once, few, many and, for expanded clones, a class.

D	V	size	J	DNA	CDR3
.	TRBV12-3/TRBV12-4	.	TRBJ1-2	TGTGCCAGCAGTATAGGGGGGAGCTATGGCTACACCTTC	CASSIGGSYGYTF
.	TRBV19	.	TRBJ2-7	TGTGCCAGTAGTATCCGACCTACCAGCGTGAGTTCGTACGAGCAGTACTTC	CASSIRPTSVSSYEQYF
.	TRBV7-9	.	TRBJ1-6	TGTGCCAGCAGCTTAGCGCAGACTAATTCACCCCTCCACTTT	CASSLAQTNSPLHF
.	TRBV5-1	.	TRBJ2-6	TGCGCCAGCAGCCCGACGATGGGTGAAGGGGCCAACGTCCTGACTTTC	CASSPTMGEGANVLTF
TRBD1	TRBV7-9	.	TRBJ1-4	TGTGCCAGCAGCTCGACCCCCGGGACAGGGAATGAAAAACTGTTTTTT	CASSSTPGTGNEKLFF
TRBD1	TRBV27	.	TRBJ1-2	TGTGCCAGTAGAACAGGGGATAACTATGGCTACACCTTC	CASRTGDNYGYTF
.	TRBV10-1	.	TRBJ1-6	TGCGCCAGCAGCCGGGACAACTCCTCACCCCTCCACTTT	CASSRDNSSPLHF
TRBD1	TRBV7-7	few	TRBJ1-3	TGTGCCAGCAGCTTAGGGACAGGGAAAGGAAACACCATATATTTT	CASSLGTGKGNTIYF
TRBD1	TRBV28	.	TRBJ2-7	TGTGCCAGCCAAGGGCGAGGCGGGACAGGGCAGTTCTACGAGCAGTACTTC	CASQGRGGTGQFYEQYF
.	TRBV7-8	.	TRBJ2-4	TGTGCCAGCAGCTTCGGTGTGACTAGTACTCTAGCCAAAAACATTCAGTACTTC	CASSFGVTSTLAKNIQYF
.	TRBV3-1/TRBV3-2	.	TRBJ2-7	TGTGCCAGCAGCCCCTCTGACAGGAGCTACGAGCAGTACTTC	CASSPSDRSYEQYF
TRBD1	TRBV4-1	.	TRBJ1-5	TGCGCCAGCAGCCAAGAAGCTGGACAGGGCAATCAGCCCCAGCATTTT	CASSQEAGQGNQPQHF
.	TRBV19	.	TRBJ2-5	TGTGCCAGTAGTATAGGTGCGGGGCCGGGAGAGACCCAGTACTTC	CASSIGAGPGETQYF
.	TRBV5-1	once	TRBJ1-1	TGCGCCAGCACCCAGGGAGTAATGAACACTGAAGCTTTCTTT	CASTQGVMNTEAFF
.	TRBV6-5	.	TRBJ1-1	TGTGCCAGCATACGGTCGGGGGACACTGAAGCTTTCTTT	CASIRSGDTEAFF
TRBD1	TRBV6-5	.	TRBJ1-6	TGTGCCAGCAGAAACCGGGACAGGGCCTTTCCCCTCCACTTT	CASRNRDRAFPLHF
.	TRBV19	.	TRBJ1-1	TGTGCCAGTAGTTGGGGAAATACAGGGTCAGCAGCTTTCTTT	CASSWGNTGSAAFF
TRBD2	TRBV7-9	.	TRBJ2-1	TGTGCCAGCAGCTCAACCGGGACTAGTCTTCACAATGAGCAGTTCTTC	CASSSTGTSLHNEQFF
TRBD2	TRBV18	.	TRBJ2-1	TGTGCCAGCTCACCACCGGGGAGGGCGGACAATGAGCAGTTCTTC	CASSPPGRADNEQFF
.	TRBV24-1	.	TRBJ2-7	TGTGCCACCAGTGATCTCCCTCCGGGGACCTACGAGCAGTACTTC	CATSDLPPGTYEQYF
.	TRBV4-1	.	TRBJ2-6	TGCGCCAGCAGCCAAGATATTGCCTCTGGGGCCAACGTCCTGACTTTC	CASSQDIASGANVLTF
TRBD1	TRBV5-1	many	TRBJ2-7	TGCGCCAGCAGCTTTGATACAGGGGTATCCTACGAGCAGTACTTC	CASSFDTGVSYEQYF
TRBD1	TRBV4-2	.	TRBJ1-1	TGTGCCAGCAGCCCCGGGACAGCGAACACTGAAGCTTTCTTT	CASSPGTANTEAFF
.	TRBV27	few	TRBJ1-6	TGTGCCACCACCACGGACAGAGCCTTTGGTTCACCCCTCCACTTT	CATTTDRAFGSPLHF
TRBD2	TRBV30	.	TRBJ2-1	TGTGCCTGGAGTGACGGACTAGCGGGCCTTCGGAACAATGAGCAGTTCTTC	CAWSDGLAGLRNNEQFF
TRBD1	TRBV3-1/TRBV3-2	.	TRBJ2-2	TGTGCCAGCAGACCCGCGGACAGGGGAAACACCGGGGAGCTGTTTTTT	CASRPADRGNTGELFF
TRBD2	TRBV24-1	.	TRBJ2-3	TGTGCCACCAGTGACCGCGCTAGCGGACACACAGATACGCAGTATTTT	CATSDRASGHTDTQYF
.	TRBV5-1	.	TRBJ2-3	TGCGCCAGCAGCCCGCCCCGCACAGATACGCAGTATTTT	CASSPPRTDTQYF
.	TRBV7-3	once	TRBJ1-1	TGTGCCAGCAGCAGGGACCTGAACACTGAAGCTTTCTTT	CASSRDLNTEAFF
.	TRBV19	.	TRBJ1-3	TGTGCCAGTAGGACAGGTGACTCTGGAAACACCATATATTTT	CASRTGDSGNTIYF
.	TRBV6-5	.	TRBJ1-1	TGTGCCAGTATGTCCCCCTTTCGCACTGAAGCTTTCTTT	CASMSPFRTEAFF
.	TRBV9	.	TRBJ1-4	TGTGCCAGCAGCATCCTTGGGGGGAGCCCAGGAGGGGAAAAACTGTTTTTT	CASSILGGSPGGEKLFF
.	TRBV7-3	.	TRBJ2-5	TGTGCCAGCAGCTTAATGGGGGATAAAGAGACCCAGTACTTC	CASSLMGDKETQYF
.	TRBV20-1	.	TRBJ2-7	TGCAGTGCTAGTGCAGGCTCGGCAGGGAGCTCCTACGAGCAGTACTTC	CSASAGSAGSSYEQYF
.	TRBV7-9	.	TRBJ2-3	TGTGCCAGCAGCTTCTCGGGAGATACGCAGTATTTT	CASSFSGDTQYF
.	TRBV7-2	.	TRBJ1-2	TGTGCCAGCAGCTTAGGGACGGTAAACTATGGCTACACCTTC	CASSLGTVNYGYTF
.	TRBV10-2	.	TRBJ1-2	TGCGCCAGCAGTGACGAGGGGTATGGCTACACCTTC	CASSDEGYGYTF
.	TRBV11-2	.	TRBJ2-7	TGTGCCAGCAGCCCCACAAGACAGGCCTCCTACGAGCAGTACTTC	CASSPTRQASYEQYF
TRBD2	TRBV3-1/TRBV3-2	.	TRBJ2-1	TGTGCCAGCAGCCAAGAGTGGACTAGCGGGGGGGTGAATGAGCAGTTCTTC	CASSQEWTSGGVNEQFF
.	TRBV24-1	.	TRBJ2-3	TGTGCCACCAGTGATATAAATACGCAGTATTTT	CATSDINTQYF
.	TRBV19	.	TRBJ1-1	TGTGCCAGTAGTCCTAAGCCGGACACTGAAGCTTTCTTT	CASSPKPDTEAFF
TRBD1	TRBV19	.	TRBJ1-5	TGTGCCAGTAGTATACAGGGGGCCACTCAGCCCCAGCATTTT	CASSIQGATQPQHF
TRBD1	TRBV11-1	.	TRBJ1-1	TGTGCCAGCGGACAGGGTTTTACGAACACTGAAGCTTTCTTT	CASGQGFTNTEAFF
.	TRBV9	.	TRBJ1-6	TGTGCCAGCAGCGCTACCATAAATTCACCCCTCCACTTT	CASSATINSPLHF
.	TRBV29-1	.	TRBJ1-1	TGCAGCGTTGAAGTAGGAGGGACTGAAGCTTTCTTT	CSVEVGGTEAFF
.	TRBV7-6	.	TRBJ2-1	TGTGCCAGCAGCTTAGGACAGGAGTCCTACAATGAGCAGTTCTTC	CASSLGQESYNEQFF
.	TRBV28	.	TRBJ2-5	TGTGCCAGCAGTTTTGAAGGATCCCAAGAGACCCAGTACTTC	CASSFEGSQETQYF
.	TRBV5-1	.	TRBJ2-7	TGCGCCAGCAGCTTATCAGGTTCTGCCCGCTCCTACGAGCAGTACTTC	CASSLSGSARSYEQYF
.	TRBV7-2	.	TRBJ1-5	TGTGCCAGCAGCTTAGATGGGGCAGAAAATCAGCCCCAGCATTTT	CASSLDGAENQPQHF
.	TRBV2	.	TRBJ2-2	TGTGCCAGCAGGGGGCGAACTAGGGACACCGGGGAGCTGTTTTTT	CASRGRTRDTGELFF
.	TRBV19	.	TRBJ2-3	TGTGCCAGTAGCCCCCGGGGCGGGGACACAGATACGCAGTATTTT	CASSPRGGDTDTQYF
TRBD1	TRBV28	once	TRBJ1-2	TGTGCCAGCAGCTTCGGGACAGGGGTTTACTATGGCTACACCTTC	CASSFGTGVYYGYTF
TRBD1	TRBV25-1	.	TRBJ1-2	TGTGCCAGCAGTGAATATGAAGGACAGGGTGATTATGGCTACACCTTC	CASSEYEGQGDYGYTF
TRBD1	TRBV7-9	.	TRBJ1-5	TGTGCCAGCACCCGGGGGACAGATTCATTAGGCAATCAGCCCCAGCATTTT	CASTRGTDSLGNQPQHF
.	TRBV7-8	.	TRBJ2-7	TGTGCCAGCAGCTTAGTGGTGGGCAGGGCGACCTACGAGCAGTACTTC	CASSLVVGRATYEQYF
TRBD1	TRBV5-1	.	TRBJ1-2	TGCGCCAGCAGCCCCGGACAGGGGAGCTATGGCTACACCTTC	CASSPGQGSYGYTF